There are a few counts of the clone carrying this TCR beta chain. The sample originates from a study of blood T cell repertoires in COVID-19. Overall study context: The United States, Italy and Spain were the sources of the acute and convalescent COVID-19 samples. PBMCs, B-cell-depleted T cells, or T cells were the source of the cDNA or gDNA that made up the material.

As processed by the authors: Estimates of nucleated cell counts were drawn from the amplification of reference gene primers. Assay: immunoSEQ multiplex PCR; the TCRdb copy retains only in-frame clones and omits some. V, J and clone size reflect that table, while D and trimming were determined from the DNA. The data hold a few hundred thousand clones, with around 83% observed a single time. The TCR sequence derives from a middle-aged woman who had recovered from COVID-19. Source material: peripheral blood.

The CDR3 reads CASSLGNTANYGYTF. CDR3 DNA: TGCGCCAGCAGCTTGGGTAATACTGCTAACTATGGCTACACCTTC. The rearrangement joins TRBV5-1 to TRBJ1-2, with no clear D. The germline V and J ends were trimmed by 0 bases and 0 bases, with 9 bases remaining between them. This CDR3 has 15 residues. CDR1 is SGHRS and CDR2 is YFSETQ in the germline V gene.